This TCR beta chain came from a study of blood T cell repertoires in COVID-19. Libraries were prepared by immunoSEQ multiplex PCR; TCRdb keeps only in-frame clonotypes and omits some of them. The profile shows roughly 150,000 clones, 65% to 85% of them singletons. V trimming: 5 bases; J trimming: 8 bases; junction bases outside the gene matches: 4. Germline V lookup: CDR1 KGHDR, CDR2 SFDVKD. The CDR3 loop spans 15 amino acids. The sequence derives from a man in his 70s who had been exposed to COVID-19. The sequenced sample was PBMCs or T cells enriched from blood (not recorded which). The rearrangement joins TRBV24-1 to TRBJ2-1; TRBD2 matches at 14 bases. The CDR3 region is CATSAQGLAGDEQFF. The CDR3 DNA follows: TGTGCCACCAGTGCCCAGGGACTAGCGGGAGATGAGCAGTTCTTC.